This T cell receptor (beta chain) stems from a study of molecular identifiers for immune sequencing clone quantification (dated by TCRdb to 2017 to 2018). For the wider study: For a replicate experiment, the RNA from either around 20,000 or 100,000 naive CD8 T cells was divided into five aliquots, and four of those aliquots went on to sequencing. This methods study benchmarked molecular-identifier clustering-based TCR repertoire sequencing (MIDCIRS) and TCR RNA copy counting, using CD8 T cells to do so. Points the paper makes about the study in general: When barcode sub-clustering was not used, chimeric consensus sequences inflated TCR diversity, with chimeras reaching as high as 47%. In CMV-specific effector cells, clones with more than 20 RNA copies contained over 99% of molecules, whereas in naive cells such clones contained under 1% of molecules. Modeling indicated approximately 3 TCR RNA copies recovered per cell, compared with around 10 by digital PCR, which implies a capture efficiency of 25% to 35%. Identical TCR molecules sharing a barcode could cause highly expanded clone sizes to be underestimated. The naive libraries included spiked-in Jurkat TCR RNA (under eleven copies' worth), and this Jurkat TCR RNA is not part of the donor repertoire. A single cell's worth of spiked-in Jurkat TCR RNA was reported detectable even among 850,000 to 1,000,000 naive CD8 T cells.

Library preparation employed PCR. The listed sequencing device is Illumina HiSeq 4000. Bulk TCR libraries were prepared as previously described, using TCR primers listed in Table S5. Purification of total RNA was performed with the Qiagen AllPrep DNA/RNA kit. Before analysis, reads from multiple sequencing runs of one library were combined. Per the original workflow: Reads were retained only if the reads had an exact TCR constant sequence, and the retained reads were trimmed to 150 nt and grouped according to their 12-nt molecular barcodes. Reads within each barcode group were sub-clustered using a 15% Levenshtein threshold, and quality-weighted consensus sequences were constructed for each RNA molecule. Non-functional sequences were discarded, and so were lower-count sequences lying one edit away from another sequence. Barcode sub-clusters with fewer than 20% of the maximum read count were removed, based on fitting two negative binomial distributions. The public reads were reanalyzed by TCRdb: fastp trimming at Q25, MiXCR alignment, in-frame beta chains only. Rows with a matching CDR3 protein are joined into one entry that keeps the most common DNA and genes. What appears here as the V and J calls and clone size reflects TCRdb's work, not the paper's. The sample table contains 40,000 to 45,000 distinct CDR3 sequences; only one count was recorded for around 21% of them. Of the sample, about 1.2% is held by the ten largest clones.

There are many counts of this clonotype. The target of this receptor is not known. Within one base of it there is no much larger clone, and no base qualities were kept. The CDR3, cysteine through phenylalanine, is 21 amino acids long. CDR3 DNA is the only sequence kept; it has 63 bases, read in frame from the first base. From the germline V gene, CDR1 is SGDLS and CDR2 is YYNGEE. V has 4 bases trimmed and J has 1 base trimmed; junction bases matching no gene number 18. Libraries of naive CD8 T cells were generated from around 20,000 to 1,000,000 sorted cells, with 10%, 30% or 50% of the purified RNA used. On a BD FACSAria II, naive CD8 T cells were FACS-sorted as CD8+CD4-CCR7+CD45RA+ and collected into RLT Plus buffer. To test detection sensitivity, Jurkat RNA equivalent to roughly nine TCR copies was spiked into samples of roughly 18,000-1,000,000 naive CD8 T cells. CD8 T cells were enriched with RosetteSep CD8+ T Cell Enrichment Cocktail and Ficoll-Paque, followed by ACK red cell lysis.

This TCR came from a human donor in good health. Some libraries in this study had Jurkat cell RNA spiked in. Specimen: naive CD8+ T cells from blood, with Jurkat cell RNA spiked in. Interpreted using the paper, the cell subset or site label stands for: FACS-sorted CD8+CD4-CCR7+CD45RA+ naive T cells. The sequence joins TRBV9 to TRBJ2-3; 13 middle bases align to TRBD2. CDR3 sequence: CASSPIGTSGNGVYGTDTQYF. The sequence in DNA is TGTGCCAGCAGCCCAATCGGGACTAGCGGGAATGGTGTATACGGCACAGATACGCAGTATTTT.